Listed below are T cell receptor beta chains from one sample, sequenced in a study of shared clonotypes between healthy human individuals. Generated by immunoSEQ multiplex PCR, the TCRdb table keeps only in-frame clones and is missing some. The sample has some 2,500,000 clones; just under 95% are singletons. The material sequenced was naive CD4+ T cells from PBMCs. The receptors shown here come from a young man in good health. Some clones in this sample may be carry-over from other donors' samples. CDR3s include the opening cysteine and the closing phenylalanine or tryptophan. D genes are given only for firm matches. Only some rows state a clone size, as once, few, many or a class for expanded clones.

v_gene	abundance	j_gene	d_gene	CDR3aa	CDR3nt
TRBV5-1	few	TRBJ1-1	-	CASSLVPGANTEAFF	TGCGCCAGCAGCTTGGTTCCGGGGGCGAACACTGAAGCTTTCTTT
TRBV2	-	TRBJ1-5	TRBD1	CASSGQGWGQPQHF	TGTGCCAGCAGTGGACAGGGCTGGGGTCAGCCCCAGCATTTT
TRBV14	-	TRBJ2-5	TRBD1	CASSQARNQDRSETQYF	TGTGCCAGCAGCCAAGCCAGAAACCAGGACAGGTCGGAGACCCAGTACTTC
TRBV10-1	-	TRBJ2-5	-	CASSGSGAGQETQYF	TGCGCCAGCAGTGGGTCGGGAGCGGGACAGGAGACCCAGTACTTC
TRBV21-1	-	TRBJ2-5	-	CATRPGAIEETQYF	TGTGCCACACGGCCGGGGGCAATAGAAGAGACCCAGTACTTC
TRBV4-2	-	TRBJ2-5	TRBD1	CASSGRQGDPETQYF	TGTGCCAGCAGTGGGAGACAGGGGGACCCGGAGACCCAGTACTTC
TRBV19	few	TRBJ2-2	TRBD2	CASSTEATSGRPGELFF	TGTGCCAGTAGTACCGAGGCGACTAGCGGGAGACCCGGGGAGCTGTTTTTT
TRBV7-3	-	TRBJ1-2	TRBD1	CASSLSLFEGQGGYGYTF	TGTGCCAGCAGCTTAAGCCTCTTCGAAGGACAGGGAGGGTATGGCTACACCTTC
TRBV28	-	TRBJ2-3	-	CASSLGRRTDTQYF	TGTGCCAGCAGTTTGGGGCGGCGCACAGATACGCAGTATTTT
TRBV19	-	TRBJ1-5	TRBD1	CASRPAGGQGSWVHLQPQHF	TGTGCCAGTAGACCTGCGGGGGGACAGGGTTCGTGGGTCCATCTTCAGCCCCAGCATTTT
TRBV4-2	once	TRBJ2-7	TRBD2	CASSQESGSAYEQYF	TGTGCCAGCAGCCAAGAAAGCGGGAGCGCCTACGAGCAGTACTTC
TRBV5-1	-	TRBJ2-1	-	CASSLVADYNEQFF	TGCGCCAGCAGCTTGGTGGCTGACTACAATGAGCAGTTCTTC
TRBV7-8	-	TRBJ1-3	-	CASSSKSRAAGNTIYF	TGTGCCAGCAGCTCCAAAAGCAGGGCCGCAGGAAACACCATATATTTT
TRBV2	-	TRBJ2-1	-	CASSVGGGLSYNEQFF	TGTGCCAGCAGTGTAGGGGGAGGTCTCTCCTACAATGAGCAGTTCTTC
TRBV7-2	-	TRBJ2-1	TRBD2	CASSILAGVHEQFF	TGTGCCAGCAGCATCCTAGCGGGAGTCCATGAGCAGTTCTTC
TRBV7-2	-	TRBJ2-7	TRBD1	CASSRQGTGGYEQYF	TGTGCCAGCAGCCGACAAGGGACAGGGGGCTACGAGCAGTACTTC
TRBV30	-	TRBJ1-6	-	CAWRRQGRNSPLHF	TGTGCCTGGAGGAGGCAGGGTAGAAATTCACCCCTCCACTTT
TRBV11-2	-	TRBJ1-5	-	CASSLGSGPRNQPQHF	TGTGCCAGCAGCTTAGGGTCGGGACCGAGAAATCAGCCCCAGCATTTT
TRBV5-1	-	TRBJ2-3	TRBD2	CASSTLAGGTDTQYF	TGCGCCAGCAGCACCTTAGCGGGAGGAACAGATACGCAGTATTTT
TRBV18	-	TRBJ2-3	-	CASSPNTSTDTQYF	TGTGCCAGCTCACCAAATACCAGCACAGATACGCAGTATTTT
TRBV9	-	TRBJ2-1	-	CASSPWSAPGVGNEQFF	TGTGCCAGCAGCCCTTGGAGTGCCCCAGGAGTTGGGAATGAGCAGTTCTTC
TRBV7-9	-	TRBJ2-7	-	CASSLVRESYEQYF	TGTGCCAGCAGCTTAGTACGGGAAAGCTACGAGCAGTACTTC
TRBV7-9	-	TRBJ2-3	-	CASSPVGTDTQYF	TGTGCCAGCAGCCCAGTCGGGACAGATACGCAGTATTTT
TRBV18	-	TRBJ1-5	TRBD1	CASSLAGTVNQPQHF	TGTGCCAGCTCACTAGCCGGGACAGTAAATCAGCCCCAGCATTTT
TRBV5-5	-	TRBJ2-7	TRBD2	CASSSSGRAYEQYF	TGTGCCAGCAGCTCTTCTGGGAGGGCCTACGAGCAGTACTTC